The rows below give T cell receptor beta chains drawn from one sample of a study of blood T cell repertoires in COVID-19. Clones were sequenced by immunoSEQ multiplex PCR, and TCRdb holds only the in-frame ones, with some missing. The sample consists of some 120,000 clones, 84% of them appearing once. The sequenced sample was peripheral blood. These receptors all come from a young woman who had recovered from COVID-19. Each CDR3 is given with its conserved first and last residue. Each record gives: clone size, J gene, V gene, D gene, CDR3 DNA, CDR3 protein. The D gene is left open where the match is weak. Clone size is not always given. Where it is, it says once, few, many or a class for expanded clones.

-,TRBJ2-2,TRBV28,TRBD2,TGTGCCAGCAGCTCTGTCCGGTGGGCTAGCGGAAACACCGGGGAGCTGTTTTTT,CASSSVRWASGNTGELFF
-,TRBJ1-5,TRBV6-2/TRBV6-3,TRBD1,TGTGCCAGCAGTCCCGGGACAGAAGATCAGCCCCAGCATTTT,CASSPGTEDQPQHF
-,TRBJ2-3,TRBV5-1,TRBD1,TGCGCCAGCAGCTTGACAGGGGTCTTCACAGATACGCAGTATTTT,CASSLTGVFTDTQYF
-,TRBJ2-2,TRBV27,TRBD2,TGTGCCAGCCGCCATGGGACTAGTGGGTCCGGGGAGCTGTTTTTT,CASRHGTSGSGELFF
-,TRBJ1-2,TRBV7-6,TRBD1,TGTGCCAGCAGCTTAAGACAGGGGAACTATGGCTACACCTTC,CASSLRQGNYGYTF
-,TRBJ1-1,TRBV30,-,TGTGCCTGTTACCTTCGGGGTGTCGGCACTGAAGCTTTCTTT,CACYLRGVGTEAFF
-,TRBJ1-1,TRBV19,TRBD1,TGTGCCAGTAGTAAGACAGGGCTCTCCACTGAAGCTTTCTTT,CASSKTGLSTEAFF
-,TRBJ2-7,TRBV3-1/TRBV3-2,-,TGTGCCAGCAGCCAAGACTTAAACGAGCAGTACTTC,CASSQDLNEQYF
-,TRBJ1-1,TRBV25-1,-,TGTGCCAGCAACCAGGGGCATACTGAAGCTTTCTTT,CASNQGHTEAFF
-,TRBJ1-4,TRBV6-5,TRBD1,TGTGCCAGCAGCCGATCCCGACAGGGGGCGGAAAAACTGTTTTTT,CASSRSRQGAEKLFF
-,TRBJ1-5,TRBV19,-,TGTGCCAGTATAGACGAGGTCAGCCCAAATCAGCCCCAGCATTTT,CASIDEVSPNQPQHF
few,TRBJ1-1,TRBV27,-,TGTGCCAGCAGTTTATCAGGGACACCGAATTTTGAAGCTTTCTTT,CASSLSGTPNFEAFF
-,TRBJ2-3,TRBV2,-,TGTGCCAGCAGTGCCCTTTTGGATACGCAGTATTTT,CASSALLDTQYF
-,TRBJ1-1,TRBV11-2,TRBD1,TGTGCCAGCAGCGCGAGGGGGCTCGGGAACACTGAAGCTTTCTTT,CASSARGLGNTEAFF
once,TRBJ1-5,TRBV3-1/TRBV3-2,-,TGTGCCAGCAGCCAAGTGGGAGCCAATCAGCCCCAGCATTTT,CASSQVGANQPQHF
-,TRBJ2-7,TRBV19,TRBD1,TGTGCCAGTAGTACTGGGACAGGGGGCGACGAGCAGTACTTC,CASSTGTGGDEQYF
-,TRBJ2-1,TRBV6-1,-,TGTGCCAGCAGTGAACAGGAAATTGAGCAGTTCTTC,CASSEQEIEQFF
once,TRBJ1-5,TRBV19,TRBD1,TGTGCCAGTAGTGTTGGGACAGGGGGTCAGCCCCAGCATTTT,CASSVGTGGQPQHF
-,TRBJ2-7,TRBV5-1,TRBD2,TGCGCCAGCAGCTTGGCCGGCGGGGGGAACTACGAGCAGTACTTC,CASSLAGGGNYEQYF
-,TRBJ2-5,TRBV30,-,TGTGCCTGGGCTGAAGAGACCCAGTACTTC,CAWAEETQYF
-,TRBJ2-1,TRBV7-2,-,TGTGCCAGCAGCTTATGGGAGGCCCCTTCGGAGCAGTTCTTC,CASSLWEAPSEQFF
-,TRBJ2-1,TRBV11-3,TRBD2,TGTGCCAGCAGCCTCCAACTAGCGGGAGAAAACAATGAGCAGTTCTTC,CASSLQLAGENNEQFF
-,TRBJ1-4,TRBV19,TRBD1,TGTGCCAGTAGGCTCGGGACAGGGTTTAATGAAAAACTGTTTTTT,CASRLGTGFNEKLFF
-,TRBJ2-7,TRBV12-2,-,TGTGCAAGTCTAGCTCACGGATTCTACGAGCAGTACTTC,CASLAHGFYEQYF
few,TRBJ1-3,TRBV11-1,TRBD1,TGTGCCAGCAGCCAACCAGGGGGCGGAAACACCATATATTTT,CASSQPGGGNTIYF
few,TRBJ2-7,TRBV10-1,TRBD2,TGCGCCAGCGGGCCGGGGGGGCCCGGCGAGCAGTACTTC,CASGPGGPGEQYF
-,TRBJ2-1,TRBV18,-,TGTGCCAGCTCACCCGTTCTAGACAATGAGCAGTTCTTC,CASSPVLDNEQFF
-,TRBJ1-2,TRBV11-2,-,TGTGCCAGCAGCTTCTTAAAGGGTTCAGGGTCGATCTATGGCTACACCTTC,CASSFLKGSGSIYGYTF
once,TRBJ1-2,TRBV5-1,TRBD1,TGCGCCAGCAGCCCCTCCGGGACAGGGGCCTATGGCTACACCTTC,CASSPSGTGAYGYTF
-,TRBJ1-2,TRBV27,-,TGTGCCAGCAGTCCATTCAGGGCGTACAATGGCTACACCTTC,CASSPFRAYNGYTF
once,TRBJ1-5,TRBV2,-,TGTGCCAGCAGACCAGCTACAGGGAAAGACAATCAGCCCCAGCATTTT,CASRPATGKDNQPQHF
-,TRBJ2-1,TRBV19,TRBD2,TGTGCCAGTAGCTCTACTAGCGGGGGTTGGCACAATGAGCAGTTCTTC,CASSSTSGGWHNEQFF
once,TRBJ2-1,TRBV2,-,TGTGCCAGCAGTGTCGAGGAAAGTGAGCAGTTCTTC,CASSVEESEQFF
-,TRBJ2-7,TRBV6-5,-,TGTGCCAGCATGGCAGGAACCTACGAGCAGTACTTC,CASMAGTYEQYF
-,TRBJ2-1,TRBV6-1,TRBD2,TGTGCCAGCAGTGAAGAGGAGGCGGGAGCTCGGGAGCAGTTCTTC,CASSEEEAGAREQFF
-,TRBJ1-1,TRBV5-6,TRBD1,TGTGCCAGCAGCCGAGGGGACAGGCTCAACACTGAAGCTTTCTTT,CASSRGDRLNTEAFF
-,TRBJ2-7,TRBV7-3,TRBD2,TGTGCCAGCAGCCTCGTAGCGGGAGGGGGTTACGAGCAGTACTTC,CASSLVAGGGYEQYF
-,TRBJ2-3,TRBV15,-,TGTGCCACCAGCAGAGGGTTAGCGGCCCGCACAGATACGCAGTATTTT,CATSRGLAARTDTQYF
-,TRBJ2-5,TRBV18,TRBD2,TGTGCCAGCTCACCGTTACAGCGGGACCTACAAGAGACCCAGTACTTC,CASSPLQRDLQETQYF
few,TRBJ2-1,TRBV3-1/TRBV3-2,TRBD2,TGTGCCAGCAGCCGGGACGGGGGGGATGAGCAGTTCTTC,CASSRDGGDEQFF
-,TRBJ1-1,TRBV19,-,TGTGCCAGTAACCCCGGGAGGTCGAGCTTGAACACTGAAGCTTTCTTT,CASNPGRSSLNTEAFF
-,TRBJ2-3,TRBV18,TRBD2,TGTGCCAGCTCACCAGGGAGGGCCATCACAGATACGCAGTATTTT,CASSPGRAITDTQYF
-,TRBJ2-7,TRBV9,TRBD1,TGTGCCAGCAGCGCGACAGGGGTCACCTACGAGCAGTACTTC,CASSATGVTYEQYF
-,TRBJ1-1,TRBV5-1,-,TGCGCCAGCAGCGGGTTTCCTCGGGAGAACACTGAAGCTTTCTTT,CASSGFPRENTEAFF
-,TRBJ2-7,TRBV20-1,TRBD2,TGCAGTGCTAGTGGTAGCGGGACCTACGAGCAGTACTTC,CSASGSGTYEQYF
-,TRBJ2-2,TRBV5-4,-,TGTGCCAGCAGCTTATCCCTATCCGGCGGGGAGCTGTTTTTT,CASSLSLSGGELFF
-,TRBJ1-1,TRBV7-9,-,TGTGCCAGCAGCTTACTACGGGGAGTGATGAACACTGAAGCTTTCTTT,CASSLLRGVMNTEAFF
-,TRBJ2-3,TRBV7-3,-,TGTGCCAGCAGCCAGGGTACCACAGATACGCAGTATTTT,CASSQGTTDTQYF
-,TRBJ2-6,TRBV2,TRBD1,TGTGCCACCCAACCTGACAGGGCTGGGGCCAACGTCCTGACTTTC,CATQPDRAGANVLTF
-,TRBJ1-1,TRBV6-5,-,TGTGCCAGCTCCAGGGGAAAAATGAACACTGAAGCTTTCTTT,CASSRGKMNTEAFF
-,TRBJ2-1,TRBV5-6,-,TGTGCCAGCAGCTTGGTTATCGAGCGGACCTACAATGAGCAGTTCTTC,CASSLVIERTYNEQFF
-,TRBJ2-7,TRBV10-3,-,TGTGCCATCAGTGTTGAGACAGGTTTCTACGAGCAGTACTTC,CAISVETGFYEQYF
-,TRBJ1-1,TRBV5-6,-,TGTGCCAGCAGCCGGACAGCAAAGATGAACACTGAAGCTTTCTTT,CASSRTAKMNTEAFF
-,TRBJ2-2,TRBV9,TRBD2,TGTGCCAGCAGCCGTAGCGGGGGGGCCTACACCGGGGAGCTGTTTTTT,CASSRSGGAYTGELFF